This entry is about one T cell receptor (beta chain). Its target is not known. V dropped 4 bases and J dropped 1; count of bases not matched to a gene: 14. The CDR3 runs 18 residues. Germline lookup yields CDR1 SGHDT and CDR2 YYEEEE. These data are taken from a study of cytomegalovirus exposure and HLA in healthy donors. Across the study: In an early release, HLA-typed donors contributed roughly 85 million unique TCR sequences.

The PCR was carried out with 60 Vbeta primers and 13 Jbeta primers. The data were produced by immunoSEQ multiplex PCR, yet TCRdb's version contains in-frame clones alone and is incomplete. There are about 190,000 clones in the sample; 87% occur only once, and 0.9% to 1.2% lies in the top ten. Study outcomes and limitations: Association of 15,000 to 20,000 TCR beta sequences with HLA alleles was found at 0.05 false discovery rate in a later analysis. Reported findings show TCR beta sequences accurately forecast HLA-A and HLA-B alleles in most subjects.

The source material was PBMCs. This rearrangement joins TRBV5-6 to TRBJ2-5; 9 nucleotides align to TRBD2. This receptor was taken from a boy between 2 and 10 years old in good health and CMV-seronegative. In DNA, the CDR3 is TGTGCCAGCAGCCCTCTTGGCGGGAGGGAAATAAGCCAAGAGACCCAGTACTTC. The encoded protein is CASSPLGGREISQETQYF.